These 17 T cell receptor beta chains share one sample of origin, sequenced in a study of cytomegalovirus exposure and HLA in healthy donors. PCR used 60 Vbeta primers and 13 Jbeta primers. Assay used: immunoSEQ multiplex PCR; TCRdb lists only in-frame clones, some missing. The sample shows about 78,000 clones, about 80% of them seen only once. Source material: PBMCs. These receptors all stem from a woman aged 45-65 years in good health and CMV-seropositive.

This clone rates as medium-sized (0.01 to 0.1%). This chain joins TRBV11-2 and TRBJ1-5, with D possibly being TRBD1 (6 bases). The CDR3 consists of 15 residues. Germline V gene data show CDR1 as SGHAT and CDR2 as FQNNGV. Deletions cut 6 bases from V and 4 bases from J, with 16 bases between. The CDR3 coding sequence is TGTGCCAGCAGTAGATTAGGGGGATCAAATCAGCCCCAGCATTTT. It translates to CASSRLGGSNQPQHF.

The V call is TRBV6-5, the J call TRBJ1-5; no reliable D call. Germline assignment: CDR1 MNHEY and CDR2 SVGAGI. The V end lost 8 bases, the J end lost 11 bases, and 13 bases lay between the germline ends. CDR3 length: 11 residues. The CDR3 sequence is CASGSTETQHF. As DNA, the CDR3 is TGTGCCAGCGGATCGACGGAGACCCAGCATTTT.

This chain connects TRBV25-1 to TRBJ2-5; TRBD2 aligns across 10 bases. The length of the CDR3 is 14 residues. V lost 6 bases, J lost 2 bases, and 3 bases stayed unmatched. Germline V gene sequence: CDR1 MGHDK, CDR2 SYGVNS. CDR3 sequence (DNA): TGTGCCAGCAGCCTGACTAGCGGGCAAGAGACCCAGTACTTC. Amino acid sequence: CASSLTSGQETQYF. Looking up the rest from reference TRBV25-1 and TRBJ2-5 gives the full variable domain: EADIYQTPRYLVIGTGKKITLECSQTMGHDKMYWYQQDPGMELHLIHYSYGVNSTEKGDLSSESTVSRIRTEHFPLTLESARPSHTSQYLCASSLTSGQETQYFGPGTRLLVL.

This rearrangement joins TRBV4-1 to TRBJ1-1, with D uncertain. In germline, CDR1 is MGHRA, CDR2 YSYEKL. V shed 0 bases and J shed 4 bases, with 3 bases lying between them. The CDR3 runs to 12 residues. The CDR3 DNA is TGCGCCAGCAGCCAAGAGGCCACTGAAGCTTTCTTT. Translating gives CASSQEATEAFF.

The chain recombines TRBV7-9 with TRBJ2-5, with TRBD2 matching over 11 bases. Unmatched junction bases numbered 13, after V lost 3 bases and J lost 4 bases. The CDR3 has 18 amino acids. The germline V gene has CDR1 SEHNR and CDR2 FQNEAQ (reference sequence). CDR3 nucleotides: TGTGCCAGCAGCTTTTTTCCCCTCACTAGCGGGAGAGGAGAGACCCAGTACTTC. Encoded protein: CASSFFPLTSGRGETQYF.

The V gene is TRBV9, the J gene TRBJ2-2; 9 nucleotides line up with TRBD2. The ends lost 0 bases at V and 5 bases at J; junction bases unmatched: 11. This CDR3 is built from 18 residues. Germline V gene sequence: CDR1 SGDLS, CDR2 YYNGEE. CDR3 in DNA: TGTGCCAGCAGCGTAGGTAGCGGGAGCGCCCCAGTAACCGGGGAGCTGTTTTTT. Its protein product is CASSVGSGSAPVTGELFF.

The CDR3: CASSVGTAVGNTIYF. CDR3 DNA sequence: TGTGCCAGCAGCGTAGGTACGGCGGTAGGAAACACCATATATTTT. The chain uses TRBV9 and TRBJ1-3, with unresolved D. The germline V and J ends were trimmed by 0 bases and 4 bases, with 11 bases remaining between them. The CDR3 extends over 15 amino acids. Germline CDR1 and CDR2: SGDLS and YYNGEE.

The chain couples TRBV5-4 to TRBJ2-5; tentatively, D is TRBD2 (5 bases). V lost 2 bases, J lost 4 bases, and 21 bases lay in between. From germline, CDR1 is SGHNT and CDR2 YYREEE (reference sequence). This CDR3 contains 17 residues. The CDR3 DNA reads TGTGCCAGCAGCTTCCCAAGCAGCGGCCCAAAAGCAGAGACCCAGTACTTC. This translates into CASSFPSSGPKAETQYF.

The chain has TRBV7-3 and TRBJ2-2; 7 nucleotides align to TRBD1. V dropped 2 bases and J dropped 5; count of bases not matched to a gene: 8. The CDR3 sequence is 16 residues long. Germline values: CDR1 SGHTA, CDR2 FQGTGA. CDR3: CASSLRGQQNTGELFF. As DNA, the CDR3 is TGTGCCAGCAGCTTACGGGGACAGCAGAATACCGGGGAGCTGTTTTTT.

This chain uses TRBV11-2 with TRBJ2-1, with 7 bases that match TRBD2. Germline trimming cut 2 bases from V and 6 bases from J; bases unmatched to any gene: 1. CDR1 and CDR2 from the germline V gene are SGHAT and FQNNGV. The CDR3 extends over 13 amino acids. The CDR3 coding sequence is TGTGCCAGCAGCTTAACGGGAGGCAATGAGCAGTTCTTC. Encoded protein: CASSLTGGNEQFF.

This chain uses TRBV18 with TRBJ2-3, with 9 bases aligning to TRBD2. This CDR3 has 16 residues. Looked up from germline, CDR1 is KGHSH and CDR2 is LQKENI. After removal of 3 bases from V and 2 bases from J, the junction contained 6 bases not matched to a gene. This CDR3 is CASSPVAGESTDTQYF. CDR3 bases: TGTGCCAGCTCACCCGTAGCGGGGGAATCCACAGATACGCAGTATTTT.

This sequence joins TRBV14 and TRBJ2-3; D ambiguous. The CDR3 spans 11 residues. Per germline, CDR1 SGHDN and CDR2 FVKESK. The V end lost 2 bases, the J end lost 9 bases, and 6 bases lay between the germline ends. CDR3 protein: CASSQKRTQYF. CDR3 DNA sequence: TGTGCCAGCAGCCAAAAACGGACGCAGTATTTT. Supplemented by reference TRBV14 and TRBJ2-3, the full variable domain reads EAGVTQFPSHSVIEKGQTVTLRCDPISGHDNLYWYRRVMGKEIKFLLHFVKESKQDESGMPNNRFLAERTGGTYSTLKVQPAELEDSGVYFCASSQKRTQYFGPGTRLTVL.

The V gene is TRBV10-1, the J gene TRBJ1-6; D is perhaps TRBD1 (5 bases). The CDR3 length is 16 residues. Germline lookup yields CDR1 WNHNN and CDR2 SYGVQD (reference sequence). V shed 8 bases and J shed 7 bases, with 21 bases lying between them. This CDR3 is CASPLSGGVKNSPLHF. DNA for the CDR3: TGCGCCAGCCCCCTCTCGGGGGGGGTGAAGAATTCACCCCTCCACTTT.

This clone was seen just once. The chain is built from TRBV6-6 and TRBJ2-7; 7 nucleotides align to TRBD1. The germline gives CDR1 MNHNY, CDR2 SVGAGI (reference sequence). The V segment lost 10 bases and the J segment 0 bases; nucleotides outside the gene matches: 9. CDR3 length: 14 residues. CDR3: CATLRDSSSYEQYF. In DNA form, the CDR3 reads TGTGCCACCCTCCGGGACAGTAGCTCCTACGAGCAGTACTTC.

The rearrangement joins TRBV6-1 to TRBJ2-3; maybe TRBD2 (7 bases). Trimming cost V 6 bases and J 6 bases, with 16 bases left between them. The CDR3 loop spans 14 amino acids. Germline-derived CDR1 and CDR2 are MNHNS and SASEGT. In DNA form, the CDR3 reads TGTGCCAGCAGCAAGGGGGGGGCCCAGGATACGCAGTATTTT. Its protein product is CASSKGGAQDTQYF.

The chain has TRBV27 and TRBJ2-1, with 7 bases matching TRBD2. The CDR3 consists of 17 residues. CDR1 is MNHEY, CDR2 SMNVEV, per germline (reference sequence). Trimming at V came to 5 bases and at J to 8 bases, leaving 18 bases not matched to a gene. In nucleotides, the CDR3 is TGTGCCAGCAGTCTATTCCCCGGGACTACTTCTATGGATGAGCAGTTCTTC. The encoded protein is CASSLFPGTTSMDEQFF.

CDR3 amino acids: CASTFVGQGRDTQYF. CDR3 bases: TGTGCCAGCACCTTTGTAGGACAGGGGCGAGATACGCAGTATTTT. The V call is TRBV5-6, the J call TRBJ2-3, with TRBD1 identical over 9 bases. The V gene's germline CDR1 is SGHDT and CDR2 YYEEEE. J gave up 5 bases and V 6 bases, and 10 bases lay outside the gene matches. The CDR3 contains 15 residues.